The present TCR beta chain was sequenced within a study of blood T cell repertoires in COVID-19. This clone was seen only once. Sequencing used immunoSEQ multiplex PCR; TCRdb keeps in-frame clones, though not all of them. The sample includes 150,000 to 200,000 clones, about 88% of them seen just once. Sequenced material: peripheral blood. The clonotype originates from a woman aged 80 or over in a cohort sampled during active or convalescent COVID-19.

In DNA, the CDR3 is TGTGCCAGTAGTGTCCCCACAGGGGCCATTAATGAAAAACTGTTTTTT. Protein: CASSVPTGAINEKLFF. The rearrangement joins TRBV19 to TRBJ1-4, with 7 bases matching TRBD1. Germline V CDR1 and CDR2: LNHDA, SQIVND (reference sequence). V trimming: 5 bases; J trimming: 4 bases; junction bases outside the gene matches: 10. The CDR3 has 16 amino acids.